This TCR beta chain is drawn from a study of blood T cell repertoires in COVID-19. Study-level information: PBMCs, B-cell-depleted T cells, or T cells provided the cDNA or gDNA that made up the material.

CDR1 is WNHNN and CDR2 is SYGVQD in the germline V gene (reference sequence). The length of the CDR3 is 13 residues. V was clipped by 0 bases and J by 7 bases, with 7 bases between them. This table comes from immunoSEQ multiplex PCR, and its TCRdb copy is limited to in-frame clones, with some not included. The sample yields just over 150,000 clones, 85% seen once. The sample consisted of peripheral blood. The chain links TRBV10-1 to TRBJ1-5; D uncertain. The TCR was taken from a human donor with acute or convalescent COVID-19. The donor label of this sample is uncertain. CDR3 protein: CASSESPVQPQHF. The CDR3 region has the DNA TGCGCCAGCAGTGAGTCGCCGGTCCAGCCCCAGCATTTT.